There are a few counts of the clone carrying this T cell receptor (beta chain). Its antigen remains unknown. These data are taken from a study of Graves' ophthalmopathy and Graves' hyperthyroidism. Study-wide points: In blood, most expanded thyroid clonotypes above 0.001 frequency were also detected.

The junction had 8 bases not matched to a gene; V was cut back by 8 bases and J by 1 base. This CDR3 is 15 amino acids long. Germline CDR1 MDHEN, CDR2 SYDVKM. The TCR beta CDR3 regions underwent amplification from RNA transcripts. RT-PCR was first run with HTBI primers, then multiplex PCR in a second round. TCRdb analysed the multiplex PCR reads with MiXCR anew, one entry per CDR3 protein. The sample carries 900,000 to 1,200,000 distinct CDR3 sequences, about 36% recorded once. Material for sequencing was peripheral blood or thyroid tissue (not recorded which). V is TRBV28 and J is TRBJ1-5; TRBD1 aligns across 7 bases. The receptor was derived from an adult man with Graves' hyperthyroidism. The CDR3 DNA is TGTGCCAGCGGCATTTGGACAGGAAGCAATCAGCCCCAGCATTTT. Protein: CASGIWTGSNQPQHF.